This T cell receptor beta chain was identified in a study of cytomegalovirus exposure and HLA in healthy donors (TCRdb year 2017). As for the study more broadly: A later analysis indicated that the roughly 130 validation repertoires were generated on the platform also employed for the approximately 700 repertoires of the first cohort. To predict cytomegalovirus infection status, the study brought together high-throughput TCR immunosequencing, statistical association of individual TCRs with disease status, and machine learning. Along with the roughly 670-subject first cohort, a separate validation cohort of over a hundred different subjects was used. The study aimed to test whether cataloging public T cell receptors could reveal signatures of past pathogen exposure.

Donors formed part of the validation cohort, which comprised about 130 subjects and was distinct from the first cohort of fewer than 750 subjects. Broad study findings and their caveats: Most TCR sequences were seen in very few donors, while some public TCRs were found in many individuals. A later analysis had no HLA typing for the validation cohort, so co-occurrence there was scored across all 130 or so repertoires. The authors suggested that the approach could potentially be extended to other disease states and immunological phenotypes. The classifier was reported to diagnose cytomegalovirus status with high specificity and sensitivity in both the original cohort and the validation cohort. Subsequent analysis determined that TCRs grouped into clusters in the first cohort also showed a tendency toward co-occurrence across the 90 to 150 validation repertoires, and 94% of cluster scores exceeded 0. The study gave a list of more than 150 TCR beta chains associated with cytomegalovirus. In vitro tests confirmed that a few of the cytomegalovirus-associated TCR beta chains recognize cytomegalovirus antigens.

Comment on this clone: Its antigen remains unidentified. It has no much larger one-base neighbor in the sample; base qualities were not kept. Other DNA sequences in the same sample also yield this CDR3.

Reading from cysteine to phenylalanine, the CDR3 counts 15 amino acids. The retained sequence is limited to the CDR3, 45 bases, with the frame set at the first base. The germline V gene yields SGDLS for CDR1 and YYNGEE for CDR2. V is reduced by 0 bases and J by 1 base, leaving a spacing of 11 bases between them. The library was prepared using the immunoSEQ multiplex PCR assay. The original methods were these. A statistical classification framework was developed to diagnose cytomegalovirus status using the catalog of TCR beta chain sequences. TCRdb limited this immuneACCESS table to in-frame rearrangements with V and J called. A share of clones is missing; checked studies link under half to unresolved V genes, and the rest is unexplained. V and J calls and clone size come straight from that table; D and trimming were deduced from the DNA. The sample data list around 350,000 clones, and roughly 90% of these were observed just once. The biggest ten clones account for roughly 0.82% of the sample.

This sequence uses TRBV9 and TRBJ2-7; TRBD2 is perhaps the D gene, given 5 matching bases. The receptor was isolated from a woman aged 18-35 years in good health and CMV-seronegative. The sequencing input was PBMCs. The DNA reads as follows: TGTGCCAGCAGCGTAGATCCGGGATCTTCCTACGAGCAGTACTTC. Its product reads: CASSVDPGSSYEQYF.